Presented here are 22 T cell receptor beta chains from one specimen sequenced in a study of cytomegalovirus exposure and HLA in healthy donors. The PCR had 60 Vbeta and 13 Jbeta primers. TCRdb's table, derived via immunoSEQ multiplex PCR, lists solely in-frame clones and lacks some. Of more than 90,000 clones listed, around 68% are singletons. Sequencing was done on a sample of PBMCs. Receptors originate from a woman between 50 and 59 years old in good health and CMV-seropositive.

There are a few counts of this clone. V gene TRBV5-1 combines with J gene TRBJ1-1; 7 bases align to TRBD1. The CDR3 spans 15 residues. Losses at the gene ends were 3 bases for V and 1 base for J; bases not matched to a gene: 6. Germline CDR1 is SGHRS and CDR2 is YFSETQ. The CDR3 here is CASSWAGTENTEAFF. CDR3 nucleotide sequence: TGCGCCAGCAGCTGGGCCGGGACAGAGAACACTGAAGCTTTCTTT.

This clone has a single count. The chain recombines TRBV5-4 with TRBJ2-2; 7 bases are shared with TRBD1. The CDR3 has 16 amino acids. Germline CDR1 reads SGHNT; CDR2 reads YYREEE (reference sequence). V trimming: 3 bases; J trimming: 6 bases; junction bases outside the gene matches: 11. CDR3 residues: CASSSYDRVFAGELFF. CDR3 nucleotides: TGTGCCAGCAGCTCCTACGACAGGGTGTTTGCCGGGGAGCTGTTTTTT.

The V call is TRBV9, the J call TRBJ2-1; D may be TRBD1 (5 bases). The V end was cut by 4 bases, the J end by 5 bases, with 22 bases between. The CDR3 is 17 amino acids. Germline CDR1 and CDR2: SGDLS and YYNGEE. The chain's CDR3 is CASSPQGLTRGNNEQFF. The DNA of the CDR3 is TGTGCCAGCAGCCCCCAGGGTTTGACACGCGGAAACAATGAGCAGTTCTTC.

The chain carries TRBV18 and TRBJ1-1; D might be TRBD1 (6 bases). CDR1 is KGHSH and CDR2 is LQKENI in the germline V gene. The CDR3 is made up of 17 amino acids. V lost 0 bases and J 5 bases, leaving 19 bases between the germline ends. CDR3 DNA sequence: TGTGCCAGCTCACCACCGACTGGGGGGGCTGGAGGAACTGAAGCTTTCTTT. This translates into CASSPPTGGAGGTEAFF.

The V call is TRBV4-3, the J call TRBJ1-4; 7 nucleotides align to TRBD1. Trimming cost V 4 bases and J 3 bases; bases outside gene matches: 20. Germline loops: CDR1 LGHNA, CDR2 YSLEER. The CDR3 has 20 amino acids. The DNA for the CDR3 is TGCGCCAGCAGCCCTAGACAGGGTGGAGGGTCGGGTTGGTCTAATGAAAAACTGTTTTTT. Translation gives CASSPRQGGGSGWSNEKLFF.

The chain joins TRBV19 to TRBJ2-5; TRBD2 matches at 8 bases. The CDR3 totals 13 residues. Germline loops: CDR1 LNHDA, CDR2 SQIVND (reference sequence). V was pared by 6 bases and J by 3 bases, with 3 bases of the junction left unmatched. Here the CDR3 DNA reads TGTGCCAGTAGCAGCGGGAGTGAAGAGACCCAGTACTTC. This codes for CASSSGSEETQYF.

This clone came up a few times. The J gene is TRBJ2-6, the V gene TRBV19; D might be TRBD1 (5 bases). The germline V gene encodes CDR1 LNHDA and CDR2 SQIVND (reference sequence). Deletions cut 3 bases from V and 0 bases from J, with 18 bases between. This CDR3 region has 19 residues. CDR3 region: CASSMFFVDGHSGANVLTF. CDR3 coding DNA: TGTGCCAGTAGTATGTTCTTCGTCGACGGACACTCTGGGGCCAACGTCCTGACTTTC.

This sequence joins TRBV5-8 and TRBJ1-2; 9 bases fit TRBD1. The V and J ends lost 4 bases and 3 bases, in that order; junction bases with no gene match: 7. Germline lookup yields CDR1 SGHTS and CDR2 YDEGEE. CDR3 length equals 15 residues. The CDR3 nucleotides read TGTGCCAGCAGCACGGACAGGGGCGACTACTATGGCTACACCTTC. Encoded protein: CASSTDRGDYYGYTF.

The chain couples TRBV28 to TRBJ2-7; weak D call: TRBD2 (6 bases). The V gene lost 3 bases and the J gene lost 4 bases, with 13 bases spanning the gap. The CDR3 length is 14 residues. The germline CDR1 and CDR2 sequences are MDHEN and SYDVKM. This CDR3 reads CASSFGRGWYEQYF. The CDR3 DNA reads TGTGCCAGCAGTTTTGGCCGGGGGTGGTACGAGCAGTACTTC.

This clone was counted a few times. This chain uses TRBV6-5 with TRBJ2-3; TRBD2 matches at 8 bases. Germline V gene lookup returns CDR1 MNHEY and CDR2 SVGAGI. The junction had 4 bases not matched to a gene; V was cut back by 1 base and J by 4 bases. The CDR3 consists of 15 residues. In DNA, the CDR3 is TGTGCCAGCAGTTACTTCCCGGGAGGGCCAGATACGCAGTATTTT. This gives the protein CASSYFPGGPDTQYF.

CDR3 amino acids: CASGTSGRYNEQFF. In DNA, the CDR3 is TGTGCCAGCGGAACTAGCGGGAGGTACAATGAGCAGTTCTTC. This chain connects TRBV25-1 to TRBJ2-1, with TRBD2 matching 12 bases. The J segment lost 4 bases and the V segment lost 8 bases, leaving 3 bases of the junction unmatched. Germline-derived CDR1 and CDR2 are MGHDK and SYGVNS. The CDR3 length is 14 residues.

The V and J genes are TRBV5-1 and TRBJ2-1, with 11 bases lining up with TRBD2. V dropped 4 bases and J dropped 2; count of bases not matched to a gene: 2. CDR1 and CDR2 (germline): SGHRS, YFSETQ. The CDR3 is 15 amino acids. The CDR3 here is CASSASGGTYNEQFF. Here the CDR3 DNA reads TGCGCCAGCAGCGCTAGCGGGGGGACCTACAATGAGCAGTTCTTC. Full variable domain (rest looked up from reference TRBV5-1 and TRBJ2-1): KAGVTQTPRYLIKTRGQQVTLSCSPISGHRSVSWYQQTPGQGLQFLFEYFSETQRNKGNFPGRFSGRQFSNSRSEMNVSTLELGDSALYLCASSASGGTYNEQFFGPGTRLTVL.

This clone has just one count. This sequence joins TRBV10-3 and TRBJ2-1; maybe TRBD1 (5 bases). Germline loops: CDR1 ENHRY, CDR2 SYGVKD. V gave up 4 bases and J gave up 8 bases, with 15 bases separating them. The length of the CDR3 is 14 residues. CDR3 residues: CAISGPLTGDEQFF. CDR3 bases: TGTGCCATCAGTGGTCCGCTTACAGGTGATGAGCAGTTCTTC.

The genes are TRBV12-5 and TRBJ1-4; D is uncertain. V gave up 2 bases and J gave up 8 bases, with 9 bases separating them. In germline, CDR1 is LGHNT, CDR2 FRNRAP. CDR3 size: 13 residues. The CDR3 region has the DNA TGTGCTAGTGGTTTGAATGTTGAGGAAAAACTGTTTTTT. Amino acids: CASGLNVEEKLFF.

This clone has only a few counts. The J gene is TRBJ2-1, the V gene TRBV5-6; 10 positions agree with TRBD2. CDR1 and CDR2 (germline): SGHDT, YYEEEE. V lost 2 bases and J lost 9; bases outside the gene matches: 11. The CDR3 covers 16 residues. The CDR3 is CASSFKGSGRWGEQFF. The CDR3 DNA is TGTGCCAGCAGCTTCAAGGGTAGCGGGAGGTGGGGTGAGCAGTTCTTC.

The chain is built from TRBV7-2 and TRBJ1-4; no clear D. The germline V gene has CDR1 SGHTA and CDR2 FQGNSA. This CDR3 contains 16 residues. V shed 0 bases and J shed 2 bases, with 10 bases lying between them. This chain's CDR3 is CASSLAGSATNEKLFF. The CDR3 DNA reads TGTGCCAGCAGCTTAGCCGGGTCGGCGACTAATGAAAAACTGTTTTTT.

This chain links TRBV30 with TRBJ1-2; 9 nucleotides agree with TRBD1. The V segment lost 7 bases and the J segment 5 bases; nucleotides outside the gene matches: 5. This CDR3 is 12 amino acids long. CDR1 is GTSNPN and CDR2 is SVGIG in the germline V gene (reference sequence). In nucleotides, the CDR3 is TGTGCCTCAAGACAGGGGGAGTATGGCTACACCTTC. It codes for CASRQGEYGYTF.

The gene calls are TRBV5-1 and TRBJ1-2; D might be TRBD1 (5 bases). V was shortened by 0 bases and J by 7 bases, with 7 bases between the two germline ends. CDR3 length: 12 amino acids. Germline values: CDR1 SGHRS, CDR2 YFSETQ. The CDR3 bases are TGCGCCAGCAGCTTGGCCGGGGGTGGCTACACCTTC. Its translation is CASSLAGGGYTF. Using reference TRBV5-1 and TRBJ1-2 for the parts outside the CDR3, the full variable domain is KAGVTQTPRYLIKTRGQQVTLSCSPISGHRSVSWYQQTPGQGLQFLFEYFSETQRNKGNFPGRFSGRQFSNSRSEMNVSTLELGDSALYLCASSLAGGGYTFGSGTRLTVV.

This chain joins TRBV18 and TRBJ2-1; 9 bases fit TRBD1. Germline-derived CDR1 and CDR2 are KGHSH and LQKENI. This CDR3 spans 16 amino acids. After removal of 3 bases from V and 1 base from J, the junction contained 4 bases not matched to a gene. The CDR3 sequence is CASSPPTGGSYNEQFF. CDR3 bases: TGTGCCAGCTCACCCCCGACAGGGGGTTCCTACAATGAGCAGTTCTTC.

The chain uses TRBV4-2 and TRBJ2-3; D unclear. Germline V CDR1 and CDR2: LGHNA, YNFKEQ. The CDR3 is 17 amino acids. The V end lost 0 bases, the J end lost 1 base, and 14 bases lay between the germline ends. CDR3 sequence reads: CASSQDRASTGTDTQYF. The CDR3 DNA follows: TGTGCCAGCAGCCAAGACAGAGCGTCGACCGGCACAGATACGCAGTATTTT.

The rearrangement joins TRBV16 to TRBJ1-5, with D maybe TRBD1 (5 bases). The CDR3 has 13 residues. The V end lost 6 bases, the J end lost 3 bases, and 9 bases lay between the germline ends. Germline CDR1 KGHSY, CDR2 FQNENV. This CDR3 is CASSPQVNQPQHF. The CDR3 DNA sequence: TGTGCCAGCAGTCCACAGGTCAATCAGCCCCAGCATTTT.

The CDR3 coding sequence is TGTGCCAGCAGCTTAGTTGTACCAAATGCAGGGGGCACTGAAGCTTTCTTT. This gives the protein CASSLVVPNAGGTEAFF. V and J are TRBV11-2 and TRBJ1-1; 7 positions match TRBD1. The germline CDR1 and CDR2 sequences are SGHAT and FQNNGV. V dropped 1 base and J dropped 4; count of bases not matched to a gene: 12. CDR3 length: 17 residues.